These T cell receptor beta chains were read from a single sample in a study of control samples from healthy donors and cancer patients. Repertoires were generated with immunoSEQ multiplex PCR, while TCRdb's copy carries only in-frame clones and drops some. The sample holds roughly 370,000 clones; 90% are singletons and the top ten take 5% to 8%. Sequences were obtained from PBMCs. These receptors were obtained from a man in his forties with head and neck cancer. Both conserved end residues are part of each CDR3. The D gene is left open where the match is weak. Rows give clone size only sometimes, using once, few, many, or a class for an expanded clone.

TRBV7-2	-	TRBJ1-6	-	TGTGCCAGCAGCTTTACCAGCTCCTATAATTCACCCCTCCACTTT	CASSFTSSYNSPLHF
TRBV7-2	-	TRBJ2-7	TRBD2	TGTGCCAGCAGCTTAGATCTAGCGGGGGGCTACGAGCAGTACTTC	CASSLDLAGGYEQYF
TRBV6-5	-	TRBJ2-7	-	TGTGCCAGCAGTTCCTATCGCGGGACAATCTACGAGCAGTACTTC	CASSSYRGTIYEQYF
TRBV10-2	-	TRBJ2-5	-	TGCGCCAGCAGCGGACGGGACCAAGAGACCCAGTACTTC	CASSGRDQETQYF
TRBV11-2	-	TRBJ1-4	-	TGTGCCAGCAGCTTAGATCCCGGGGGCAATGAAAAACTGTTTTTT	CASSLDPGGNEKLFF
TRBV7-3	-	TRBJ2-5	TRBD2	TGTGCCAGCAGTCAAGCGACTAGCGGGAGGGCCGAGACCCAGTACTTC	CASSQATSGRAETQYF
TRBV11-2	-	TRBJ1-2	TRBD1	TGTGCCAGCAGCTTCGGACAGGCGTATCTTGGCTACACCTTC	CASSFGQAYLGYTF
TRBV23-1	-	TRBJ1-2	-	TGCGCCAGCAGTCAAAAGGATAGGGGGGGGGACCTCCTCTATGGCTACACCTTC	CASSQKDRGGDLLYGYTF
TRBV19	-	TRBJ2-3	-	TGTGCCACCGGGGGTACAGATACGCAGTATTTT	CATGGTDTQYF
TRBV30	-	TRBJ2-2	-	TGTGCCTGGAATTGGGGCCCCACCGGGGAGCTGTTTTTT	CAWNWGPTGELFF
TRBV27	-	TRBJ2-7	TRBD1	TGTGCCAGCAGTTCGGGGACAGCGCCCTACGAGCAGTACTTC	CASSSGTAPYEQYF
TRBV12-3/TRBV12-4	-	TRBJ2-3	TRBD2	TGTGCCAGCAGCCCGACTAGCGGAGATACGCAGTATTTT	CASSPTSGDTQYF
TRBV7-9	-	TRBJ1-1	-	TGTGCCAGCAGCTTAGGAAGTGAAGCTTTCTTT	CASSLGSEAFF
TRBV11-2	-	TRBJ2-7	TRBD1	TGTGCCAGCAGCCTGGGGACAGGGTTCTACGAGCAGTACTTC	CASSLGTGFYEQYF
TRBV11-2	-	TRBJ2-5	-	TGTGCCAGCAGCTGGGGCAGGGTGGAGACCCAGTACTTC	CASSWGRVETQYF
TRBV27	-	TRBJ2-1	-	TGTGCCAGCTGGACGGACAGAGGGACGCAGGGCTGGTACAATGAGCAGTTCTTC	CASWTDRGTQGWYNEQFF
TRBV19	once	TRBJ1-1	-	TGTGCCAGTAGGTTCGGGGGAGGAGGCACTGAAGCTTTCTTT	CASRFGGGGTEAFF
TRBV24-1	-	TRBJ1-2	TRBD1	TGTGCCACCAGTGATTCCACTCAGGGGGTCTATGGCTACACCTTC	CATSDSTQGVYGYTF
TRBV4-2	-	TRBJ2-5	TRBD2	TGTGCCAGCAGCCAAGTTAGTCTTGGGGGGGGGATCCAAGAGACCCAGTACTTC	CASSQVSLGGGIQETQYF
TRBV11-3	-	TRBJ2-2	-	TGTGCCAGCAGCTTAGGCGTAGTCCCCCAGGACACCGGGGAGCTGTTTTTT	CASSLGVVPQDTGELFF
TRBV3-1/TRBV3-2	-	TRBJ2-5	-	TGTGCCAGCAGCCAAGCCGCGGGCTATTGGGGAGAAGAGACCCAGTACTTC	CASSQAAGYWGEETQYF
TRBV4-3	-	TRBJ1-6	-	TGCGCCAGCAGCCAAGGTTTCGGCAGGGGTTCACCCCTCCACTTT	CASSQGFGRGSPLHF
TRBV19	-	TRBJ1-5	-	TGTGCCAGTAGTATATTTGGGCAGGGCAATCAGCCCCAGCATTTT	CASSIFGQGNQPQHF
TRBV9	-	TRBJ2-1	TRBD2	TGTGCCAGCAGCGCAGAACTAGCGGACTACAATGAGCAGTTCTTC	CASSAELADYNEQFF
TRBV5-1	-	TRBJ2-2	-	TGCGCCAGCAGCTTGGGGGCCCCGAACACCGGGGAGCTGTTTTTT	CASSLGAPNTGELFF
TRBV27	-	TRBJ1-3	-	TGTGCCAGCAGTTTTACTTCCCCTGGGTCTCCGTCCTCTGGAAACACCATATATTTT	CASSFTSPGSPSSGNTIYF
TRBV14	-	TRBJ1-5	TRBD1	TGTGCCAGCAGCCAAGCCGGGACAGGGGAAATGGAGCCCCAGCATTTT	CASSQAGTGEMEPQHF
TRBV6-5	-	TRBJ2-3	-	TGTGCCAGCAGTTACTCGGTCAGGGAAACAGATACGCAGTATTTT	CASSYSVRETDTQYF
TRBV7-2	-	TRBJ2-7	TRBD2	TGTGCCAGCAGGCTAGCGGGGTCCGCCTACGAGCAGTACTTC	CASRLAGSAYEQYF
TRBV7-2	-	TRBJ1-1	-	TGTGCCAGCAGCTCTCGAGATAACACTGAAGCTTTCTTT	CASSSRDNTEAFF
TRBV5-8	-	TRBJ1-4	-	TGTGCCAGCAGCCCGCCGGGTCTTAAGGGTGAAAAACTGTTTTTT	CASSPPGLKGEKLFF
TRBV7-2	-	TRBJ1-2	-	TGTGCCAGCAGCTTAGGGCTGGGCTCGGGAGATGGCTACACCTTC	CASSLGLGSGDGYTF
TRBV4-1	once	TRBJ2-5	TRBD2	TGCGCCAGCAGCCAAGATGGGGCTAGCGGGTCAGGAGAGACCCAGTACTTC	CASSQDGASGSGETQYF
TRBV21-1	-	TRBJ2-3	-	TGTGCCAGCAGCCAAACCTATTGGACAGATTCAGACACAGATACGCAGTATTTT	CASSQTYWTDSDTDTQYF
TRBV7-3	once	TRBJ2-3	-	TGTGCCAGCAGCTTAAATCCGGTTACAGATACGCAGTATTTT	CASSLNPVTDTQYF
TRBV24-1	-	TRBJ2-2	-	TGTGCCACCAGTCCAGCCTCGAACACCGGGGAGCTGTTTTTT	CATSPASNTGELFF
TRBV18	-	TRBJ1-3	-	TGTGCCAGCTCACCGGGCCCGGCCCTAGGACGTGGAAACACCATATATTTT	CASSPGPALGRGNTIYF
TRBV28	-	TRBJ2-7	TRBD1	TGTGCCAGCAGATCCGGGACAGGGGACAACCGATCCTACGAGCAGTACTTC	CASRSGTGDNRSYEQYF
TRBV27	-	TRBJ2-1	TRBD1	TGTGCCAGCAGTTACTACACCGGGACAGCAAATGAGCAGTTCTTC	CASSYYTGTANEQFF
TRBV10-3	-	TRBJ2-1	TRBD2	TGTGCCATCAGTAGCGGGAGGGCGTCCAATGAGCAGTTCTTC	CAISSGRASNEQFF
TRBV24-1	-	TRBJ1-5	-	TGTGCCACCAGTCCAACGGGGGATCAGCCCCAGCATTTT	CATSPTGDQPQHF
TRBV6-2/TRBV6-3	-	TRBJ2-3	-	TGTGCCAGCAGTTACTCGGGCACTCGATCAGATACGCAGTATTTT	CASSYSGTRSDTQYF
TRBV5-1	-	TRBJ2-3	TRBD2	TGCGCCAGCAGCTTGGATGGGCGGGAGAGGACAGATACGCAGTATTTT	CASSLDGRERTDTQYF
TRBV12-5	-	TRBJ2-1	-	TGTGCTAGTGGTCGAGGGGCGGGAACGGAGCAGTTCTTC	CASGRGAGTEQFF
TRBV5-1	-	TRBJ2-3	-	TGCGCCAGCGATCCAGGGGAGGGCGGTCCAGATACGCAGTATTTT	CASDPGEGGPDTQYF
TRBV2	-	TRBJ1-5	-	TGTGCCAGCAGTGCAGGGCTGGACAATCAGCCCCAGCATTTT	CASSAGLDNQPQHF
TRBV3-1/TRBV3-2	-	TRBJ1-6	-	TGTGCCAGCAGCCTCGGGCCAGGGAATTCACCCCTCCACTTT	CASSLGPGNSPLHF
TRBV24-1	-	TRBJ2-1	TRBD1	TGTGCCACCAGTGATTTACAGGGGGCCCCCTACAATGAGCAGTTCTTC	CATSDLQGAPYNEQFF
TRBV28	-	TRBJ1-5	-	TGTGCCAGCAGCTTCCTTACGAGGGGCAACAATCAGCCCCAGCATTTT	CASSFLTRGNNQPQHF
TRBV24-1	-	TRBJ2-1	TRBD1	TGTGCCACCAGTGAAGGGACAGGGAGACGGAATGAGCAGTTCTTC	CATSEGTGRRNEQFF
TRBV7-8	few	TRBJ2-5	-	TGTGCCAGCAGCACCACAGGGAACGGGGAGACCCAGTACTTC	CASSTTGNGETQYF
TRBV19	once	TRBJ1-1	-	TGTGCCAGTAGTATACAGGGGTCAGGCCTTAACACTGAAGCTTTCTTT	CASSIQGSGLNTEAFF
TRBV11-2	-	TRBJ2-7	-	TGTGCCAGCACAGGGATGCCCCACTACGAGCAGTACTTC	CASTGMPHYEQYF
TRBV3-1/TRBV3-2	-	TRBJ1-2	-	TGTGCCAGCAGCCAAGGTCTGGAGCCCTCGCGAGGGGGCTACACCTTC	CASSQGLEPSRGGYTF